This is a list of T cell receptor beta chains from one sample in a study of long-term antiretroviral therapy in people with HIV. Profiled with immunoSEQ multiplex PCR; TCRdb holds only in-frame clones, not every one. The sample shows 15,000 to 20,000 clones, 70% to 80% of them seen only once. The source was unsorted PBMCs, collected 2.2 years after starting antiretroviral therapy. The receptors derive from a man between 45 and 60 years old with HIV. Both conserved end residues are part of each CDR3. Fields, in order: clone size, D gene, J gene, V gene, CDR3 DNA, CDR3 protein. A D gene is named only where the DNA matches it firmly. Size tells how often a clone was seen (once, few, many) or the class of an expanded clone, and some rows leave it out.

size: -; D: -; J: TRBJ2-1; V: TRBV5-8; DNA: TGTGCCAGCATCCAAGGGAGTGGTCACAATGAGCAGTTCTTC; CDR3: CASIQGSGHNEQFF
size: -; D: TRBD1; J: TRBJ2-4; V: TRBV10-2; DNA: TGCGCCAGCAGGACAGGGACGGGAAACATTCAGTACTTC; CDR3: CASRTGTGNIQYF
size: -; D: TRBD1; J: TRBJ2-2; V: TRBV14; DNA: TGTGCCAGCAGCCAGGAGACAGGGATGCTGACCGGGGAGCTGTTTTTT; CDR3: CASSQETGMLTGELFF
size: -; D: -; J: TRBJ1-5; V: TRBV10-3; DNA: TGTGCCATCAGTGAAAGGACAGTCATAGAAGATCAGCCCCAGCATTTT; CDR3: CAISERTVIEDQPQHF
size: -; D: -; J: TRBJ1-1; V: TRBV6-4; DNA: TGTGCCAGCAGTGCCGATGTGAACACTGAAGCTTTCTTT; CDR3: CASSADVNTEAFF
size: -; D: -; J: TRBJ2-2; V: TRBV27; DNA: TGTGCCAGCAGTCGGTTTCCCCGAGGGGTCACCGGGGAGCTGTTTTTT; CDR3: CASSRFPRGVTGELFF
size: -; D: TRBD1; J: TRBJ2-2; V: TRBV14; DNA: TGTGCCAGCAGCCAATACAGGGGGACAGGGGAGCTGTTTTTT; CDR3: CASSQYRGTGELFF
size: -; D: -; J: TRBJ1-1; V: TRBV27; DNA: TGTGCCAGCAGTTTATCGGACCTTGGACGGCGAAGCACTGAAGCTTTCTTT; CDR3: CASSLSDLGRRSTEAFF
size: -; D: TRBD1; J: TRBJ2-5; V: TRBV7-9; DNA: TGTGCCAGCAGCCCCGGGACAGACTATAGAAAAGAGACCCAGTACTTC; CDR3: CASSPGTDYRKETQYF
size: -; D: TRBD2; J: TRBJ2-1; V: TRBV7-9; DNA: TGTGCCAGCAGCCCTACTAGCGGGAGGGTCAATGAGCAGTTCTTC; CDR3: CASSPTSGRVNEQFF
size: -; D: -; J: TRBJ1-3; V: TRBV2; DNA: TGTGCCAGCAGTGAATTTCCAGGAAGCTCTGGAAACACCATATATTTT; CDR3: CASSEFPGSSGNTIYF
size: -; D: -; J: TRBJ2-1; V: TRBV5-4; DNA: TGTGCCAGCAGCCCCGGGCCCTCGGCCGGTGAGCAGTTCTTC; CDR3: CASSPGPSAGEQFF
size: -; D: TRBD1; J: TRBJ2-3; V: TRBV4-1; DNA: TGCGCCAGCAGGGACAGGGGGAATCAAGATACGCAGTATTTT; CDR3: CASRDRGNQDTQYF
size: -; D: -; J: TRBJ2-7; V: TRBV30; DNA: TGTGCCTGGAGCATGAGTGCCTACGAGCAGTACTTC; CDR3: CAWSMSAYEQYF
size: -; D: -; J: TRBJ1-2; V: TRBV2; DNA: TGTGCCAGCAGTGACCCCGGGACGTTCTATGGCTACACCTTC; CDR3: CASSDPGTFYGYTF
size: -; D: -; J: TRBJ1-5; V: TRBV9; DNA: TGTGCCGCGCTGATTAGCAATCAGCCCCAGCATTTT; CDR3: CAALISNQPQHF
size: -; D: -; J: TRBJ1-3; V: TRBV7-2; DNA: TGTGCCAGCAGCTTAGGGGCAGGGGCTATCACCATATATTTT; CDR3: CASSLGAGAITIYF
size: -; D: -; J: TRBJ2-3; V: TRBV6-1; DNA: TGTGCCAGCAGTGAAGATTTGTCCATCACAGATACGCAGTATTTT; CDR3: CASSEDLSITDTQYF
size: -; D: -; J: TRBJ2-3; V: TRBV5-1; DNA: TGCGCCAGCAGCTTGGCTAGCCTGAGCACAGATACGCAGTATTTT; CDR3: CASSLASLSTDTQYF
size: -; D: -; J: TRBJ2-7; V: TRBV5-1; DNA: TGCGCCAGCAGCTTGGCCGCGAGCGAGCAGTACTTC; CDR3: CASSLAASEQYF
size: -; D: -; J: TRBJ2-7; V: TRBV6-1; DNA: TGTGCCAGCTCAAGGGAAGACTCCTACGAGCAGTACTTC; CDR3: CASSREDSYEQYF
size: once; D: -; J: TRBJ2-7; V: TRBV13; DNA: TGTGCCAGCAGTAAACCGGGACAAATCTACGAGCAGTACTTC; CDR3: CASSKPGQIYEQYF
size: -; D: -; J: TRBJ1-1; V: TRBV7-2; DNA: TGTGCCAGCAGCCCGCGAGGGGGAAGGAACACTGAAGCTTTCTTT; CDR3: CASSPRGGRNTEAFF
size: -; D: -; J: TRBJ2-1; V: TRBV10-3; DNA: TGTGCCATAAAGGGCTCCTCGAGGAGCTCCTACAATGAGCAGTTCTTC; CDR3: CAIKGSSRSSYNEQFF
size: -; D: -; J: TRBJ1-1; V: TRBV6-5; DNA: TGTGCCAGCCATCCGACCTGGCGATCTGAAGCTTTCTTT; CDR3: CASHPTWRSEAFF
size: -; D: TRBD1; J: TRBJ1-1; V: TRBV6-5; DNA: TGTGCCAGCAGTTCACAGGGGGCGCGCACTGAAGCTTTCTTT; CDR3: CASSSQGARTEAFF
size: -; D: TRBD2; J: TRBJ2-1; V: TRBV5-4; DNA: TGTGCCAGCAGCCCCAGACTAGCGGTATCCTACAATGAGCAGTTCTTC; CDR3: CASSPRLAVSYNEQFF
size: few; D: TRBD1; J: TRBJ2-2; V: TRBV10-1; DNA: TGCGCCAGCAGGGACAGGTCCGGGGAGCTGTTTTTT; CDR3: CASRDRSGELFF
size: -; D: -; J: TRBJ2-1; V: TRBV28; DNA: TGTGCCAGCAGTTTATACAATGAGCAGTTCTTC; CDR3: CASSLYNEQFF
size: -; D: -; J: TRBJ1-1; V: TRBV6-5; DNA: TGTGCCAGCAGTTACTCTGTTCAGGGTGTTGAAGCTTTCTTT; CDR3: CASSYSVQGVEAFF